The TCR beta chain described here comes from a study of blood T cell repertoires in COVID-19. The CDR3 consists of 14 residues. Germline V gene lookup returns CDR1 LNHDA and CDR2 SQIVND (reference sequence). V trimming: 4 bases; J trimming: 4 bases; junction bases outside the gene matches: 6. In its sample, this clone was seen a few times. TCRdb's copy holds only in-frame clones and misses some; the assay was immunoSEQ multiplex PCR. In the table there are roughly 250,000 clones, 85% to 90% of which are singletons. The source material was peripheral blood. The TCR comes from a woman aged 40 to 50 with acute or convalescent COVID-19. V gene TRBV19 combines with J gene TRBJ1-2; 7 nucleotides line up with TRBD1. Here the CDR3 reads CASSTTQGLYGYTF. CDR3 sequence (DNA): TGTGCCAGTAGTACAACACAGGGGCTCTATGGCTACACCTTC.